This TCR beta chain was captured by sequencing in a study of blood T cell repertoires in COVID-19. For the study at large: Both acute and convalescent COVID-19 samples were obtained from the United States, Italy and Spain. PBMCs, B-cell-depleted T cells, or T cells provided the cDNA or gDNA that made up the material.

V was shortened by 5 bases and J by 8 bases, with 17 bases between the two germline ends. Germline lookup yields CDR1 SGHNT and CDR2 YYREEE (reference sequence). This CDR3 contains 14 residues. Sequenced by immunoSEQ multiplex PCR; TCRdb stores in-frame clones only, minus some. The table lists 350,000 to 400,000 clones, around nine tenths of them singletons. The receptor was isolated from an older woman with COVID-19, enrolled during active disease. This chain joins TRBV5-4 and TRBJ2-1, with D maybe TRBD2 (5 bases). Sequencing was done on a sample of peripheral blood. In DNA form, the CDR3 reads TGTGCCAGCAGTTCAAAAACTAGTGGCGATGAGCAGTTCTTC. This codes for CASSSKTSGDEQFF.